This T cell receptor beta chain was profiled in a study of CD8 T cells in ankylosing spondylitis. The V segment lost 6 bases and the J segment 1 base; nucleotides outside the gene matches: 6. Germline lookup yields CDR1 DFQATT and CDR2 SNEGSKA (reference sequence). The CDR3 contains 14 residues. TCRdb reprocessed the 5' RACE reads with MiXCR, giving one entry per CDR3 protein. The sample records 200,000 to 250,000 distinct CDR3 sequences, around 24% being singletons. Material: blood, either unsorted or a sorted T cell fraction (not recorded which). The genes are TRBV20-1 and TRBJ1-5, with 7 bases matching TRBD1. The sequence was obtained from a male donor with ankylosing spondylitis or in good health (not recorded which). The CDR3 region is CSATPTGSNQPQHF. CDR3 nucleotides: TGCAGTGCCACACCGACAGGGAGCAATCAGCCCCAGCATTTT.